These 27 T cell receptor beta chains originate from one sample sequenced in a study of cytomegalovirus exposure and HLA in healthy donors. Primers: 60 Vbeta forward and 13 Jbeta reverse. Repertoires were generated with immunoSEQ multiplex PCR, while TCRdb's copy carries only in-frame clones and drops some. The profile shows fewer than 150,000 clones, over 60% of them singletons. Sequencing was done on a sample of PBMCs. Source of these receptors: a woman aged 50 to 60 in good health and CMV-seronegative.

This CDR3 is CASSGATGGPDTQYF. CDR3 nucleotides: TGTGCCAGCAGTGGAGCGACAGGGGGCCCAGATACGCAGTATTTT. This chain uses TRBV6-4 with TRBJ2-3; 10 positions agree with TRBD1. Unmatched junction bases numbered 5, after V lost 4 bases and J lost 4 bases. Germline lookup yields CDR1 MRHNA and CDR2 SNTAGT. The CDR3 has 15 amino acids.

This clone was seen once. The rearrangement uses TRBV7-2 and TRBJ1-5; D might be TRBD1 (6 bases). Germline V gene sequence: CDR1 SGHTA, CDR2 FQGNSA. The CDR3 spans 15 residues. Deletions cut 1 base from V and 5 bases from J, with 12 bases between. CDR3 DNA: TGTGCCAGCAGCTTAGATACAGGGCGCGATCAGCCCCAGCATTTT. This sequence encodes CASSLDTGRDQPQHF.

The V and J genes are TRBV6-6 and TRBJ1-2; D is possibly TRBD1 (6 bases). The germline CDR1 and CDR2 sequences are MNHNY and SVGAGI (reference sequence). The CDR3 runs to 12 residues. Trimming left V 4 bases short and J 6 bases short, with 9 bases between. CDR3 sequence (DNA): TGTGCCAGCAGTTTAAACAGGGATGGCTACACCTTC. The encoded protein is CASSLNRDGYTF.

V and J are TRBV6-4 and TRBJ2-3; 8 nucleotides align to TRBD2. The germline V gene has CDR1 MRHNA and CDR2 SNTAGT. There are 15 residues in the CDR3. The V segment lost 3 bases and the J segment 3 bases; nucleotides outside the gene matches: 5. The CDR3 spells CASSENGGDTDTQYF. In DNA form, the CDR3 reads TGTGCCAGCAGTGAAAACGGGGGGGATACAGATACGCAGTATTTT.

J is TRBJ2-5 and V is TRBV18, with TRBD1 matching over 7 bases. With 5 bases clipped from V and 5 bases from J, the junction kept 11 bases outside the gene matches. The CDR3 is 15 amino acids. Germline CDR1 reads KGHSH; CDR2 reads LQKENI. CDR3 bases: TGTGCCAGCTCATTTTGGACAGGCCAAGAGGAGACCCAGTACTTC. Its protein is CASSFWTGQEETQYF. The full variable domain, with the rest looked up from reference TRBV18 and TRBJ2-5, is NAGVMQNPRHLVRRRGQEARLRCSPMKGHSHVYWYRQLPEEGLKFMVYLQKENIIDESGMPKERFSAEFPKEGPSILRIQQVVRGDSAAYFCASSFWTGQEETQYFGPGTRLLVL.

The rearrangement uses TRBV7-8 and TRBJ2-5, with D tentatively TRBD2 (5 bases). Between the trimmed V and J ends, which lost 7 bases and 5 bases, there was a span of 17 bases. CDR1 SGHVS and CDR2 FQNEAQ come from the germline V gene. The CDR3 is 14 amino acids. The DNA of the CDR3 is TGTGCCAGCACCCAGCGGCCCTCAAGGGAGACCCAGTACTTC. This gives the protein CASTQRPSRETQYF.

In its sample, this clone was seen once. This CDR3 fails to terminate in the conserved phenylalanine or tryptophan, so it likely reflects a read error. This chain connects TRBV5-1 to TRBJ2-4; TRBD1 matches 7 bases. CDR3 length equals 17 residues. Losses at the gene ends were 4 bases for V and 0 bases for J; bases not matched to a gene: 10. Germline CDR1 is SGHRS and CDR2 is YFSETQ. The CDR3 reads CASSAKRDSLAKNIQYL. The CDR3 DNA reads TGCGCCAGCAGCGCTAAACGGGACAGTTTAGCCAAAAACATTCAGTACCTC.

This rearrangement joins TRBV23-1 to TRBJ1-2, with TRBD1 as a possible D gene (6 bases). TRBV23-1 qualifies as an ORF whose function is uncertain. Trimming pared 0 bases from V and 3 bases from J, leaving 17 bases between. The CDR3 has 17 amino acids. The CDR3 bases are TGCGCCAGCAGTCAATCCGACCCTAGACAGGTCCACTATGGCTACACCTTC. The encoded protein is CASSQSDPRQVHYGYTF.

The rearrangement uses TRBV2 and TRBJ2-1, with D possibly being TRBD1 (6 bases). The germline V and J ends were trimmed by 3 bases and 6 bases, with 15 bases remaining between them. Germline CDR1 reads SNHLY; CDR2 reads FYNNEI. The length of the CDR3 is 15 residues. The CDR3 sequence: CASSEMDRLLNEQFF. Written as DNA, the CDR3 is TGTGCCAGCAGTGAGATGGACAGACTACTCAATGAGCAGTTCTTC.

CDR3 loop: CASSLGGRGPQHF. Here the CDR3 DNA reads TGTGCCAGCAGCTTAGGGGGAAGGGGGCCCCAGCATTTT. The J gene is TRBJ1-5, the V gene TRBV7-8, with D possibly TRBD1 on 5 matching bases. Germline CDR1 reads SGHVS; CDR2 reads FQNEAQ. The CDR3 loop spans 13 amino acids. V was trimmed by 1 base and J by 9 bases, leaving 10 bases between them.

V usage is TRBV6-5 and J usage is TRBJ2-5; 9 positions agree with TRBD1. This CDR3 has 15 residues. After removal of 6 bases from V and 3 bases from J, the junction contained 8 bases not matched to a gene. Germline CDR1 MNHEY, CDR2 SVGAGI. CDR3 DNA sequence: TGTGCCAGCAGCCAGGGGACAGGGTGGGAAGAGACCCAGTACTTC. Translation gives CASSQGTGWEETQYF.

Written as DNA, the CDR3 is TGTGCCAGCAGTTTAAGACAGGGCCGCTCTGGGGCCAACGTCCTGACTTTC. Residues: CASSLRQGRSGANVLTF. The rearrangement uses TRBV2 and TRBJ2-6; the match to TRBD1 covers 7 bases. CDR1 and CDR2 (germline): SNHLY, FYNNEI. This CDR3 spans 17 amino acids. With 5 bases clipped from V and 0 bases from J, the junction kept 7 bases outside the gene matches.

Of note for this clone: Other DNA sequences within the sample encode an identical CDR3. The genes are TRBV15 and TRBJ1-2; TRBD1 might be the D (6 bases). The CDR3 is 13 amino acids. Germline loops: CDR1 LNHNV, CDR2 YYDKDF (reference sequence). Trimming removed 0 bases at V and 6 bases at J, with 8 bases between. This CDR3 reads CATSREEGDGYTF. CDR3 coding DNA: TGTGCCACCAGCAGAGAAGAGGGGGATGGCTACACCTTC.

The rearrangement uses TRBV6-5 and TRBJ1-5; D gene unclear. Trimming shortened V by 2 bases and J by 5 bases, and 7 bases separated the two germline ends. Per the germline V gene, CDR1 is MNHEY and CDR2 is SVGAGI. The CDR3 totals 13 residues. The CDR3 DNA is TGTGCCAGCAGTTACCAGGATTATCAGCCCCAGCATTTT. Encoded protein: CASSYQDYQPQHF.

The chain links TRBV6-5 to TRBJ2-7, with a weak D call TRBD1 (6 bases). Trimming left V 6 bases short and J 0 bases short, with 15 bases between. This CDR3 contains 15 residues. CDR1 and CDR2 from the germline V gene are MNHEY and SVGAGI. The CDR3 nucleotides are TGTGCCAGCAGGCTACAGGGCTTGAGCTCCTACGAGCAGTACTTC. It is translated as CASRLQGLSSYEQYF.

V usage is TRBV5-1 and J usage is TRBJ2-7; D is unresolved. The germline V and J ends were trimmed by 2 bases and 6 bases, with 12 bases remaining between them. CDR3 length: 13 amino acids. Per the germline V gene, CDR1 is SGHRS and CDR2 is YFSETQ. CDR3 sequence reads: CASSFIALSEQYF. The CDR3 DNA reads as TGCGCCAGCAGCTTCATCGCCCTATCCGAGCAGTACTTC.

V gene TRBV5-8 combines with J gene TRBJ1-3; 7 bases are a match to TRBD1. This CDR3 has 15 residues. Germline-derived CDR1 and CDR2 are SGHTS and YDEGEE. V trimming: 6 bases; J trimming: 7 bases; junction bases outside the gene matches: 13. This chain's CDR3 is CASTERTGLYNTIYF. CDR3 in DNA: TGTGCCAGCACCGAGAGGACAGGACTCTACAACACCATATATTTT.

The chain joins TRBV6-6 to TRBJ2-7; D gene ambiguous. The CDR3 length is 11 residues. V dropped 7 bases and J dropped 3 bases, with 7 bases sitting between them. Germline V gene sequence: CDR1 MNHNY, CDR2 SVGAGI (reference sequence). The CDR3 sequence: CASTQFYEQYF. The CDR3 DNA sequence: TGTGCCAGCACCCAATTCTACGAGCAGTACTTC.

This chain uses TRBV27 with TRBJ1-6; D perhaps matches TRBD1 (5 bases). Germline V gene lookup returns CDR1 MNHEY and CDR2 SMNVEV (reference sequence). V lost 7 bases, J lost 4 bases, and 17 bases lay in between. The CDR3 runs 16 residues. CDR3 residues: CASTTIWGGYNSPLHF. The CDR3 coding sequence is TGTGCCAGCACCACTATCTGGGGGGGGTATAATTCACCCCTCCACTTT.

By its share, this clone is medium-sized. V and J are TRBV4-1 and TRBJ1-2; 7 bases align to TRBD1. Trimming took 2 bases from V and 6 from J; bases not matched to a gene: 6. The CDR3 extends over 14 amino acids. Germline CDR1 is MGHRA and CDR2 is YSYEKL. The CDR3 DNA reads TGCGCCAGCAGCCAACTAAGTGGGACAGATGGCTACACCTTC. Protein sequence: CASSQLSGTDGYTF.

The gene calls are TRBV7-2 and TRBJ2-7; D unresolved. Trimming took 1 base from V and 2 from J, leaving 9 bases between them. The germline gives CDR1 SGHTA, CDR2 FQGNSA. The CDR3 is 14 amino acids. CDR3 DNA: TGTGCCAGCAGCTTAGTTTTCCACACCTACGAGCAGTACTTC. Translated, it gives CASSLVFHTYEQYF.

The chain combines TRBV9 with TRBJ1-2; D unclear. The CDR3 runs 15 residues. Germline loops: CDR1 SGDLS, CDR2 YYNGEE. V lost 0 bases, J lost 4 bases, and 13 bases lay in between. The CDR3 reads CASSVGQRERYGYTF. CDR3 nucleotide sequence: TGTGCCAGCAGCGTAGGCCAAAGGGAGCGCTATGGCTACACCTTC.

This clone has more than one count but fewer than ten. This rearrangement joins TRBV7-9 to TRBJ1-1; D is uncertain. The CDR3 sequence is 14 residues long. The V gene lost 6 bases and the J gene lost 0 bases, with 11 bases spanning the gap. Germline CDR1 SEHNR, CDR2 FQNEAQ (reference sequence). CDR3 loop: CASRSGLMNTEAFF. As DNA, the CDR3 is TGTGCCAGCAGATCCGGTCTTATGAACACTGAAGCTTTCTTT. Full variable domain (remainder filled in from reference TRBV7-9 and TRBJ1-1): DTGVSQNPRHKITKRGQNVTFRCDPISEHNRLYWYRQTLGQGPEFLTYFQNEAQLEKSRLLSDRFSAERPKGSFSTLEIQRTEQGDSAMYLCASRSGLMNTEAFFGQGTRLTVV.

The genes are TRBV9 and TRBJ1-1, with TRBD1 matching over 7 bases. V was pared by 0 bases and J by 5 bases, with 4 bases of the junction left unmatched. This CDR3 comprises 14 residues. The germline CDR1 and CDR2 sequences are SGDLS and YYNGEE. CDR3 protein: CASSVATGRTEAFF. The CDR3 bases are TGTGCCAGCAGCGTAGCGACAGGGAGGACTGAAGCTTTCTTT. The whole variable domain, filled in from reference TRBV9 and TRBJ1-1, reads DSGVTQTPKHLITATGQRVTLRCSPRSGDLSVYWYQQSLDQGLQFLIQYYNGEERAKGNILERFSAQQFPDLHSELNLSSLELGDSALYFCASSVATGRTEAFFGQGTRLTVV.

This clone was recorded only once. The chain is built from TRBV28 and TRBJ2-3, with TRBD2 matching over 9 bases. CDR1 and CDR2 (germline): MDHEN, SYDVKM. V was pared by 4 bases and J by 4 bases, with 9 bases of the junction left unmatched. The CDR3 covers 16 residues. This CDR3 reads CASSSNERGAPDTQYF. CDR3 nucleotide sequence: TGTGCCAGCAGTTCAAACGAGCGGGGGGCCCCAGATACGCAGTATTTT.

The J gene is TRBJ2-3, the V gene TRBV2; 13 bases line up with TRBD2. Losses at the gene ends were 7 bases for V and 2 bases for J; bases not matched to a gene: 9. Germline V gives CDR1 SNHLY, CDR2 FYNNEI. The CDR3 has 17 amino acids. The CDR3 is CASIGRGTSGDTDTQYF. CDR3 in DNA: TGTGCCAGCATTGGAAGGGGGACTAGCGGGGACACAGATACGCAGTATTTT.

Regarding this clone: The junction does not match germline at one end; this may be a read error. The J gene is TRBJ2-3, the V gene TRBV27; 10 nucleotides agree with TRBD2. Looked up from germline, CDR1 is MNHEY and CDR2 is SMNVEV (reference sequence). The CDR3 has 19 amino acids. The CDR3 region has the DNA TGTGCCAGCAGTCTTCTCCCCACTCGATCTAGCGGGGGCACATATACGCAGTATTTT. This codes for CASSLLPTRSSGGTYTQYF.